Below are 9 T cell receptor beta chains sequenced from a single sample in a study of response to subunit inactivated influenza vaccine. Each CDR3 protein is one row after TCRdb ran MiXCR on the RT-PCR reads. The sample has a few hundred thousand distinct CDR3 sequences, approximately 21% seen once. The material sequenced was PBMCs from blood, taken less than 22 months after vaccination. The receptors derive from a man aged 50-75 years who received an inactivated influenza vaccine.

The V call is TRBV7-9, the J call TRBJ2-3; a possible D gene is TRBD2 (5 bases). Deletions cut 1 base from V and 4 bases from J, with 12 bases between. This CDR3 comprises 15 residues. The germline V gene encodes CDR1 SEHNR and CDR2 FQNEAQ (reference sequence). The CDR3 nucleotides read TGTGCCAGCAGCTTAGAGATCGGGAACTCAGATACGCAGTATTTT. It is translated as CASSLEIGNSDTQYF.

The gene calls are TRBV4-3 and TRBJ2-1; D may be TRBD1 (5 bases). Trimming took off 0 bases at V and 8 bases at J, with 17 bases between the two ends. Germline V gene lookup returns CDR1 LGHNA and CDR2 YSLEER. CDR3 length: 16 residues. In nucleotides, the CDR3 is TGCGCCAGCAGCCAAGAAAGCGCGGCAGGGTTGGATGAGCAGTTCTTC. It is translated as CASSQESAAGLDEQFF.

The table lists this clonotype with many counts. CDR3 DNA sequence: TGTGCCAGCAGCCGGGACAGGAATCAGCCCCAGCATTTT. Translation gives CASSRDRNQPQHF. The J gene is TRBJ1-5, the V gene TRBV5-6; 8 positions agree with TRBD1. This CDR3 has 13 amino acids. Germline-derived CDR1 and CDR2 are SGHDT and YYEEEE. The J segment lost 4 bases and the V segment lost 4 bases, leaving 1 base of the junction unmatched.

There are a few counts of this clonotype. This chain connects TRBV4-3 to TRBJ2-7, with D possibly TRBD2 on 5 matching bases. In germline, CDR1 is LGHNA, CDR2 YSLEER. The CDR3 is 18 amino acids. V was clipped by 2 bases and J by 0 bases, with 20 bases between them. CDR3 sequence reads: CASSQYLGMGGSSYEQYF. DNA for the CDR3: TGCGCCAGCAGCCAATACCTTGGTATGGGTGGGAGCTCCTACGAGCAGTACTTC.

The J gene is TRBJ1-1, the V gene TRBV9; D may be TRBD1 (6 bases). Germline-derived CDR1 and CDR2 are SGDLS and YYNGEE. The CDR3 is 15 residues long. With 4 bases removed from V and 0 bases from J, the gap between germline ends came to 13 bases. CDR3 loop: CASSPGGGLNTEAFF. The CDR3 DNA is TGTGCCAGCAGCCCTGGGGGGGGGCTGAACACTGAAGCTTTCTTT. Combining the CDR3 with reference TRBV9 and TRBJ1-1 gives the whole variable domain DSGVTQTPKHLITATGQRVTLRCSPRSGDLSVYWYQQSLDQGLQFLIQYYNGEERAKGNILERFSAQQFPDLHSELNLSSLELGDSALYFCASSPGGGLNTEAFFGQGTRLTVV.

This clonotype came up a few times. The gene calls are TRBV5-1 and TRBJ2-3; the D gene is possibly TRBD1 (6 bases). The CDR3 spans 13 residues. Trimming removed 5 bases at V and 6 bases at J, with 13 bases between. Germline CDR1 and CDR2: SGHRS and YFSETQ. CDR3 bases: TGCGCCAGCAGTAAACAGGGAGTCGATACGCAGTATTTT. Protein: CASSKQGVDTQYF.

This chain joins TRBV15 and TRBJ2-7; D gene unclear. Germline loops: CDR1 LNHNV, CDR2 YYDKDF (reference sequence). V was clipped by 0 bases and J by 4 bases, with 10 bases between them. CDR3 length equals 14 residues. The CDR3 loop is CATSRDQKGYEQYF. CDR3 sequence (DNA): TGTGCCACCAGCAGAGATCAGAAGGGATACGAGCAGTACTTC.

This clonotype was counted a few times. The chain recombines TRBV20-1 with TRBJ1-6, with 9 bases matching TRBD1. This CDR3 spans 15 amino acids. After removal of 4 bases from V and 10 bases from J, the junction contained 11 bases not matched to a gene. The V gene's germline CDR1 is DFQATT and CDR2 SNEGSKA (reference sequence). The CDR3 DNA follows: TGCAGTGCTAAGGAACCCGGGACAGGGTTCTCACCCCTCCACTTT. It codes for CSAKEPGTGFSPLHF.

There are a few counts of this clonotype. The chain employs TRBV7-9 and TRBJ1-4; D not resolved. The ends were cut back, 5 bases at V and 8 bases at J, with 9 bases in the middle. CDR3 length: 12 amino acids. Germline assignment: CDR1 SEHNR and CDR2 FQNEAQ (reference sequence). The CDR3 protein is CASSPLGEKLFF. CDR3 DNA sequence: TGTGCCAGCAGCCCACTGGGGGAAAAACTGTTTTTT.